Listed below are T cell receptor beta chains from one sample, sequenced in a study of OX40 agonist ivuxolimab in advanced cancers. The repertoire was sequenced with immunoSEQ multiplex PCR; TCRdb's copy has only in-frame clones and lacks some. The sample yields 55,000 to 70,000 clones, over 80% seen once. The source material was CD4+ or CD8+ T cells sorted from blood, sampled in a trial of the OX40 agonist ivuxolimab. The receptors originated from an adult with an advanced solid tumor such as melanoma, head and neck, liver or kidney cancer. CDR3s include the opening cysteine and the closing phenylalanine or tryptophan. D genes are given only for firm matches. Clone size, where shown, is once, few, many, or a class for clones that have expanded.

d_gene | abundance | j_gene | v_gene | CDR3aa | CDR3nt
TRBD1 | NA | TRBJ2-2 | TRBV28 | CASSSTGVNGGELFF | TGTGCCAGCAGCTCAACAGGGGTGAACGGCGGGGAGCTGTTTTTT
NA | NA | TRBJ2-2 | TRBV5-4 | CASSPQGRANTGELFF | TGTGCCAGCAGCCCCCAGGGGAGGGCGAACACCGGGGAGCTGTTTTTT
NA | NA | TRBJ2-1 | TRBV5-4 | CASSIRSGEQFF | TGTGCCAGCAGCATCCGGTCGGGTGAGCAGTTCTTC
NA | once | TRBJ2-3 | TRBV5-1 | CASSFITSWPDTQYF | TGCGCCAGCAGCTTCATAACTAGCTGGCCAGATACGCAGTATTTT
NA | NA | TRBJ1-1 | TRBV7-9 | CASIESATTEAFF | TGTGCCAGCATCGAGAGTGCTACCACTGAAGCTTTCTTT
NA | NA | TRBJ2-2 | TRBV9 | CASSVFGAGTGELFF | TGTGCCAGCAGCGTATTTGGGGCTGGCACCGGGGAGCTGTTTTTT
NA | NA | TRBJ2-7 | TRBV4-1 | CASSPQAGLGGEEQYF | TGCGCCAGCAGCCCCCAGGCGGGACTAGGGGGCGAGGAGCAGTACTTC
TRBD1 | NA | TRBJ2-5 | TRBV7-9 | CASSPKIRQGETQYF | TGTGCCAGCAGTCCAAAGATAAGACAGGGAGAGACCCAGTACTTC
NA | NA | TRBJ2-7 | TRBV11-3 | CASSILYRSYEQYF | TGTGCCAGCAGTATCCTCTACAGGTCCTACGAGCAGTACTTC
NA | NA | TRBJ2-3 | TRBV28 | CASSLSDTQYF | TGTGCCAGCAGTTTATCCGATACGCAGTATTTT
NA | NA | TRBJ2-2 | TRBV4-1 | CASSQARGTGELFF | TGCGCCAGCAGCCAAGCCAGGGGCACCGGGGAGCTGTTTTTT
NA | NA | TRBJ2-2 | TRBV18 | CASSPLTRAGTGELFF | TGTGCCAGCTCACCACTAACCCGGGCGGGCACCGGGGAGCTGTTTTTT
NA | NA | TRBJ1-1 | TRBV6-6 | CASSYPGRNTEAFF | TGTGCCAGCAGTTACCCAGGACGGAACACTGAAGCTTTCTTT
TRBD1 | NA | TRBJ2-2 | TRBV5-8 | CASSIYGTAPGELFF | TGTGCCAGCAGCATCTACGGGACAGCACCCGGGGAGCTGTTTTTT
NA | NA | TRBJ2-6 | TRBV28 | CASSLIGSRSGANVLTF | TGTGCCAGCAGTTTAATAGGGTCGAGGTCTGGGGCCAACGTCCTGACTTTC
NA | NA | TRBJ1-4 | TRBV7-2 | CASSLEAGQGEKLFF | TGTGCCAGCAGCTTAGAGGCGGGTCAGGGCGAAAAACTGTTTTTT
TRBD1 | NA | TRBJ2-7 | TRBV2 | CASSPDRAYEQYF | TGTGCCAGCAGTCCGGACAGGGCTTACGAGCAGTACTTC